The rows below give T cell receptor beta chains drawn from one sample of a study of cytomegalovirus exposure and HLA in healthy donors. The table came from immunoSEQ multiplex PCR; TCRdb's copy has only in-frame clones and leaves some out. The sample has 150,000 to 200,000 clones; approximately 71% are singletons. The sample comprised PBMCs. The receptor set was obtained from a woman aged 18-29 years in good health and CMV-seropositive. The CDR3 runs from the conserved cysteine through the conserved F or W. The order of the fields is J gene, V gene, D gene, clone size, CDR3 DNA, CDR3 protein. D genes are given only for firm matches. Rows may omit the clone size; those that give it use once, few, many or a size class.

j_gene: TRBJ2-3; v_gene: TRBV5-1; d_gene: TRBD2; abundance: NA; CDR3nt: TGCGCCAGCAGTCGAGGACTAGCGGGGGCCCCATCCGCAGATACGCAGTATTTT; CDR3aa: CASSRGLAGAPSADTQYF
j_gene: TRBJ1-6; v_gene: TRBV2; d_gene: NA; abundance: NA; CDR3nt: TGTGCCAGCACCCTTTCAGGTTCACCCCTCCACTTT; CDR3aa: CASTLSGSPLHF
j_gene: TRBJ1-4; v_gene: TRBV4-1; d_gene: TRBD1; abundance: NA; CDR3nt: TGCGCCAGCAGCCAAGTGAGGGCAGGGGGGAATGAAAAACTGTTTTTT; CDR3aa: CASSQVRAGGNEKLFF
j_gene: TRBJ1-1; v_gene: TRBV4-3; d_gene: NA; abundance: NA; CDR3nt: TGCGCCAGCAGCCAAGATACCGGCGTTGGGGCCACTGAAGCTTTCTTT; CDR3aa: CASSQDTGVGATEAFF
j_gene: TRBJ1-2; v_gene: TRBV5-1; d_gene: TRBD1; abundance: NA; CDR3nt: TGCGCCAGCAGCTTAGAGGGACAGATCTATGGCTACACCTTC; CDR3aa: CASSLEGQIYGYTF
j_gene: TRBJ1-3; v_gene: TRBV30; d_gene: NA; abundance: NA; CDR3nt: TGTGCCTGGAGTTCCGGCGGGGCGGGAAACACCATATATTTT; CDR3aa: CAWSSGGAGNTIYF
j_gene: TRBJ2-2; v_gene: TRBV4-3; d_gene: NA; abundance: once; CDR3nt: TGCGCCAGCAGCCAAGAGGTTTCGGACAGCATAGGCGCGAACACCGGGGAGCTGTTTTTT; CDR3aa: CASSQEVSDSIGANTGELFF
j_gene: TRBJ2-1; v_gene: TRBV7-3; d_gene: NA; abundance: NA; CDR3nt: TGTGCCAGCAGCCCGGTGGCGGGGAGCTCCTACAATGAGCAGTTCTTC; CDR3aa: CASSPVAGSSYNEQFF
j_gene: TRBJ2-1; v_gene: TRBV1; d_gene: NA; abundance: NA; CDR3nt: TGCACCAGCAGCCACCCACTAGCGGGAGCTGGTAATGAGCAGTTCTTC; CDR3aa: CTSSHPLAGAGNEQFF
j_gene: TRBJ1-4; v_gene: TRBV11-2; d_gene: TRBD1; abundance: NA; CDR3nt: TGTGCCAGCAGACTGACAGGGGGGGAAAAACTGTTTTTT; CDR3aa: CASRLTGGEKLFF
j_gene: TRBJ1-6; v_gene: TRBV9; d_gene: NA; abundance: NA; CDR3nt: TGTGCCAGCAGCGTGGACATTAGCTCCTATAATTCACCCCTCCACTTT; CDR3aa: CASSVDISSYNSPLHF
j_gene: TRBJ1-2; v_gene: TRBV6-5; d_gene: NA; abundance: NA; CDR3nt: TGTGCCAGCAGTTACCTTCCCGGTTCCTATGGCTACACCTTC; CDR3aa: CASSYLPGSYGYTF
j_gene: TRBJ2-1; v_gene: TRBV4-1; d_gene: NA; abundance: NA; CDR3nt: TGCGCCAGCAGCCAGGGGAGCGGACCCTCCTACAATGAGCAGTTCTTC; CDR3aa: CASSQGSGPSYNEQFF
j_gene: TRBJ2-1; v_gene: TRBV4-1; d_gene: TRBD1; abundance: NA; CDR3nt: TGCGCCAGCAGCCAGCTAGGGACAGGCGACAATGAGCAGTTCTTC; CDR3aa: CASSQLGTGDNEQFF
j_gene: TRBJ2-5; v_gene: TRBV28; d_gene: NA; abundance: NA; CDR3nt: TGTGCCAGCAGTACAAATTGGGCAGGGCCAGAGACCCAGTACTTC; CDR3aa: CASSTNWAGPETQYF
j_gene: TRBJ1-1; v_gene: TRBV27; d_gene: NA; abundance: NA; CDR3nt: TGTGCCAGCCGGTCGATCACTGAAGCTTTCTTT; CDR3aa: CASRSITEAFF
j_gene: TRBJ2-1; v_gene: TRBV30; d_gene: NA; abundance: NA; CDR3nt: TGTGCCTGGAGTTGGGGCGGAGCCAGGGCGAGTGCGCAGTTCTTC; CDR3aa: CAWSWGGARASAQFF
j_gene: TRBJ2-7; v_gene: TRBV7-2; d_gene: NA; abundance: NA; CDR3nt: TGTGCCAGCAGCTTAGGGGGCATGGGGTACGAGCAGTACTTC; CDR3aa: CASSLGGMGYEQYF
j_gene: TRBJ1-2; v_gene: TRBV29-1; d_gene: NA; abundance: NA; CDR3nt: TGCAGCGTTGAACGGGAGTGGGGGAACACCTTC; CDR3aa: CSVEREWGNTF
j_gene: TRBJ2-7; v_gene: TRBV7-8; d_gene: TRBD1; abundance: NA; CDR3nt: TGTGCCAGCAGCTCAAGACAGGGTCAATCCTACGAGCAGTACTTC; CDR3aa: CASSSRQGQSYEQYF
j_gene: TRBJ2-5; v_gene: TRBV6-5; d_gene: NA; abundance: NA; CDR3nt: TGTGCCAGCAGTTTCACAGGGGGGGGGAAAGAGACCCAGTACTTC; CDR3aa: CASSFTGGGKETQYF
j_gene: TRBJ2-1; v_gene: TRBV15; d_gene: TRBD2; abundance: NA; CDR3nt: TGTGCCACCGGGACTAGCGGGGGGACAGGGAATGAGCAGTTCTTC; CDR3aa: CATGTSGGTGNEQFF
j_gene: TRBJ1-4; v_gene: TRBV30; d_gene: TRBD1; abundance: NA; CDR3nt: TGTGCCTGGAGCGGCAGACAGGGGGGTGAAAAACTGTTTTTT; CDR3aa: CAWSGRQGGEKLFF
j_gene: TRBJ2-3; v_gene: TRBV10-2; d_gene: TRBD2; abundance: once; CDR3nt: TGCGCCAGCAGAGGGCGACTAGCGGCTAGCACAGATACGCAGTATTTT; CDR3aa: CASRGRLAASTDTQYF
j_gene: TRBJ2-7; v_gene: TRBV5-1; d_gene: NA; abundance: NA; CDR3nt: TGCGCCAGCAGGATATCACAGCCACCCTACGAGCAGTACTTC; CDR3aa: CASRISQPPYEQYF
j_gene: TRBJ1-2; v_gene: TRBV6-5; d_gene: TRBD1; abundance: NA; CDR3nt: TGTGCCAGCAGTTACCTGGACAGGGGAGGTAACTATGGCTACACCTTC; CDR3aa: CASSYLDRGGNYGYTF
j_gene: TRBJ2-7; v_gene: TRBV13; d_gene: TRBD2; abundance: few; CDR3nt: TGTGCCAGCAGGAGTTCCGGGACTAGCGGGAGCGAGCAGTACTTC; CDR3aa: CASRSSGTSGSEQYF
j_gene: TRBJ2-1; v_gene: TRBV27; d_gene: TRBD2; abundance: NA; CDR3nt: TGTGCCAGCAGTTTCCGGGCTAGCGGGCACAATGAGCAGTTCTTC; CDR3aa: CASSFRASGHNEQFF
j_gene: TRBJ2-3; v_gene: TRBV13; d_gene: TRBD2; abundance: NA; CDR3nt: TGTGCCAGCAGCTTAACTAGCGGGTCGAACACAGATACGCAGTATTTT; CDR3aa: CASSLTSGSNTDTQYF
j_gene: TRBJ1-2; v_gene: TRBV5-4; d_gene: TRBD1; abundance: few; CDR3nt: TGTGCCAGCAGCTTTCAATACAGGGGGCAAAATGGCTACACCTTC; CDR3aa: CASSFQYRGQNGYTF
j_gene: TRBJ2-3; v_gene: TRBV6-1; d_gene: TRBD2; abundance: few; CDR3nt: TGTGCCAGTAGACTAGCGGGGGGGACAGATACGCAGTATTTT; CDR3aa: CASRLAGGTDTQYF
j_gene: TRBJ2-2; v_gene: TRBV18; d_gene: NA; abundance: NA; CDR3nt: TGTGCCAGCTCACGCGGCGACGGGTCCGGGGAGCTGTTTTTT; CDR3aa: CASSRGDGSGELFF
j_gene: TRBJ2-7; v_gene: TRBV18; d_gene: TRBD1; abundance: NA; CDR3nt: TGTGCCAGCTCACCGGGACAGAGCTACGAGCAGTACTTC; CDR3aa: CASSPGQSYEQYF
j_gene: TRBJ2-2; v_gene: TRBV27; d_gene: TRBD2; abundance: NA; CDR3nt: TGTGCCAGCAGTTTATTAGGACTAGCGGGGGGGCCCGGCGGGGAGCTGTTTTTT; CDR3aa: CASSLLGLAGGPGGELFF
j_gene: TRBJ1-2; v_gene: TRBV29-1; d_gene: NA; abundance: NA; CDR3nt: TGCAGCGTCACAGCTAACTATGGCTACACCTTC; CDR3aa: CSVTANYGYTF
j_gene: TRBJ2-1; v_gene: TRBV29-1; d_gene: NA; abundance: NA; CDR3nt: TGCAGCGTTGATGGGGAAGGGGGCAATGAGCAGTTCTTC; CDR3aa: CSVDGEGGNEQFF
j_gene: TRBJ2-7; v_gene: TRBV28; d_gene: NA; abundance: NA; CDR3nt: TGTGCCAGCAGTTTAGGCGGAACTACCTACGAGCAGTACTTC; CDR3aa: CASSLGGTTYEQYF
j_gene: TRBJ1-5; v_gene: TRBV28; d_gene: NA; abundance: NA; CDR3nt: TGTGCCAGCAGTTTCTTCAGGGCAAATCAGCCCCAGCATTTT; CDR3aa: CASSFFRANQPQHF
j_gene: TRBJ2-7; v_gene: TRBV6-5; d_gene: TRBD1; abundance: once; CDR3nt: TGTGCCAGCAGTTACGCCGGGACAGGGTCTTACGAGCAGTACTTC; CDR3aa: CASSYAGTGSYEQYF
j_gene: TRBJ2-3; v_gene: TRBV9; d_gene: TRBD1; abundance: NA; CDR3nt: TGTGCCAGCAGCGCCAAACAGGGGGCCCGGGTTGGATCGGTCACAGATACGCAGTATTTT; CDR3aa: CASSAKQGARVGSVTDTQYF
j_gene: TRBJ1-1; v_gene: TRBV27; d_gene: NA; abundance: few; CDR3nt: TGTGCCAGCCGCCCCTTGGGGGAGGGGAACACTGAAGCTTTCTTT; CDR3aa: CASRPLGEGNTEAFF
j_gene: TRBJ2-7; v_gene: TRBV7-6; d_gene: NA; abundance: NA; CDR3nt: TGTGCCAGCAGCGGCGACAGGTTCGAGCAGTACTTC; CDR3aa: CASSGDRFEQYF
j_gene: TRBJ2-1; v_gene: TRBV5-1; d_gene: TRBD2; abundance: NA; CDR3nt: TGCGCCAGCAGCTTTACGGGAGGGTACAATGAGCAGTTCTTC; CDR3aa: CASSFTGGYNEQFF
j_gene: TRBJ2-1; v_gene: TRBV6-4; d_gene: TRBD1; abundance: once; CDR3nt: TGTGCCAGCAGCCGGACAGGGGAGGCTGAGCAGTTCTTC; CDR3aa: CASSRTGEAEQFF
j_gene: TRBJ2-1; v_gene: TRBV28; d_gene: NA; abundance: few; CDR3nt: TGTGCCAGCAGTCCCAGAACGAACAATGAGCAGTTCTTC; CDR3aa: CASSPRTNNEQFF
j_gene: TRBJ2-1; v_gene: TRBV7-9; d_gene: TRBD1; abundance: NA; CDR3nt: TGTGCCAGCACCCAGAACAGGGGGGTCTACAATGAGCAGTTCTTC; CDR3aa: CASTQNRGVYNEQFF
j_gene: TRBJ2-7; v_gene: TRBV28; d_gene: TRBD2; abundance: few; CDR3nt: TGTGCCAGCAGCCGCAGCGGGACGCCTTCCTACGAGCAGTACTTC; CDR3aa: CASSRSGTPSYEQYF
j_gene: TRBJ2-2; v_gene: TRBV28; d_gene: NA; abundance: NA; CDR3nt: TGTGCCAGCGGAGAGACCGGGGAGCTGTTTTTT; CDR3aa: CASGETGELFF
j_gene: TRBJ1-1; v_gene: TRBV4-1; d_gene: TRBD1; abundance: few; CDR3nt: TGCGCCAGCAGTCTGGGACAGGGAGGGGGTATGAACACTGAAGCTTTCTTT; CDR3aa: CASSLGQGGGMNTEAFF
j_gene: TRBJ2-5; v_gene: TRBV7-2; d_gene: TRBD1; abundance: NA; CDR3nt: TGTGCCAGCAGCTTAGGGGGGACAGGGACAAAAGAGACCCAGTACTTC; CDR3aa: CASSLGGTGTKETQYF
j_gene: TRBJ2-5; v_gene: TRBV7-9; d_gene: NA; abundance: NA; CDR3nt: TGTGCCAGCAGCCCCCTCAGTGAGACCCAGTACTTC; CDR3aa: CASSPLSETQYF
j_gene: TRBJ1-1; v_gene: TRBV7-9; d_gene: NA; abundance: few; CDR3nt: TGTGCCAGCAGCCAGGCGGGCCCCACTGAAGCTTTCTTT; CDR3aa: CASSQAGPTEAFF
j_gene: TRBJ1-2; v_gene: TRBV21-1; d_gene: NA; abundance: NA; CDR3nt: TGTGCCAGCAGCAACGGGGGCTATGGCTACACCTTC; CDR3aa: CASSNGGYGYTF
j_gene: TRBJ2-5; v_gene: TRBV6-5; d_gene: NA; abundance: NA; CDR3nt: TGTGCCAGCAGCCCCCGACTCCAAGAGACCCAGTACTTC; CDR3aa: CASSPRLQETQYF
j_gene: TRBJ2-5; v_gene: TRBV13; d_gene: NA; abundance: few; CDR3nt: TGTGCCAGCAGCTTAGCTGATAGCGGCCAAGAGACCCAGTACTTC; CDR3aa: CASSLADSGQETQYF